A selection of T cell receptor beta chains follows, all from one sample in a study of blood T cell repertoires in COVID-19. Sequencing used immunoSEQ multiplex PCR; TCRdb keeps in-frame clones, though not all of them. The sample records about 270,000 clones, approximately 87% being singletons. The sample consisted of peripheral blood. The receptor source for this set is a woman in her 30s with COVID-19, enrolled during active disease. The CDR3 runs from the conserved cysteine through the conserved F or W. The D gene is left open where the match is weak. Size is omitted from some rows. Given values are once, few, many or a class for expanded clones.

d_call	v_call	clone_size	j_call	cdr3_nt	cdr3_aa
-	TRBV7-9	few	TRBJ1-3	TGTGCCAGCAGCTTAGGACGATGGGGCTCACAGGGTAACACCATATATTTT	CASSLGRWGSQGNTIYF
-	TRBV11-2	-	TRBJ2-2	TGTGCCAGCAGCCCCGTGCCTAGGGGTCGCAACACCGGGGAGCTGTTTTTT	CASSPVPRGRNTGELFF
TRBD1	TRBV19	-	TRBJ1-1	TGTGCCAGTAGTATCAAACTCAGGGGGGCTGAAGCTTTCTTT	CASSIKLRGAEAFF
TRBD2	TRBV7-8	few	TRBJ2-3	TGTGCCAGCAGGCATACTAGCGGGGGAGAGGGACCTGATACGCAGTATTTT	CASRHTSGGEGPDTQYF
-	TRBV19	-	TRBJ2-3	TGTGCCAGTAAGGCTAGTGTGAGCACAGATACGCAGTATTTT	CASKASVSTDTQYF
-	TRBV7-8	-	TRBJ1-5	TGTGCCAGCAGCCGGACAGTCAATCAGCCCCAGCATTTT	CASSRTVNQPQHF
TRBD2	TRBV5-1	-	TRBJ2-3	TGCGCCAGCAGCTTGGTCGCTAGCGGGGCAGATACGCAGTATTTT	CASSLVASGADTQYF
-	TRBV5-6	-	TRBJ2-2	TGTGCCAGCAGCTCGGGATGGCTAGCGCCGACCGGGGAGCTGTTTTTT	CASSSGWLAPTGELFF
-	TRBV5-1	-	TRBJ2-7	TGCGCCAGCAGCTTGCAGACGGGTTCCTCCTACGAGCAGTACTTC	CASSLQTGSSYEQYF
-	TRBV7-9	-	TRBJ1-3	TGTGCCAGCATGGGGGCCCCGTACTCTGGAAACACCATATATTTT	CASMGAPYSGNTIYF
-	TRBV11-2	-	TRBJ2-7	TGTGCCAGCACCCCCTGGGTATCGGGGACAACCTACGAGCAGTACTTC	CASTPWVSGTTYEQYF
-	TRBV24-1	few	TRBJ2-1	TGTGCCACCAGTGATTTGGGCCACAATGAGCAGTTCTTC	CATSDLGHNEQFF
TRBD1	TRBV23-1	-	TRBJ1-2	TGCGCCAGCAGTCAATCCACCGGGACAGCAAACTATGGCTACACCTTC	CASSQSTGTANYGYTF
TRBD1	TRBV5-1	-	TRBJ2-3	TGCGCCAGCACTCAGGGACAGGGGCCAGATACGCAGTATTTT	CASTQGQGPDTQYF
-	TRBV7-9	-	TRBJ2-7	TGTGCCAGCAGCGGGCAGGGGGAGGACGCCTCCCGTTCCCACTTC	CASSGQGEDASRSHF
-	TRBV18	-	TRBJ1-5	TGTGCCAGCTCACTTGGAGTTACCCTTAGCAATCAGCCCCAGCATTTT	CASSLGVTLSNQPQHF
-	TRBV28	-	TRBJ1-6	TGTGCCAGCAGTGGGGGGTGGGATTATTCACCCCTCCACTTT	CASSGGWDYSPLHF
-	TRBV5-5	once	TRBJ2-5	TGTGCCAGCAGCCTCCCTAGGGGGGAGACCCAGTACTTC	CASSLPRGETQYF
TRBD1	TRBV5-6	-	TRBJ1-4	TGTGCCAGCAGCTCCCGGATTGACAGGGACGGTGAAAAACTGTTTTTT	CASSSRIDRDGEKLFF
TRBD2	TRBV27	once	TRBJ2-2	TGTGCCAGCAAAGCACTCCCCGGGGGAGGGGCGGTATTAACCGGGGAGCTGTTTTTT	CASKALPGGGAVLTGELFF
-	TRBV6-5	few	TRBJ1-2	TGTGCCAGCAGTTTTGAGACGACAGGCAGCTATGGCTACACCTTC	CASSFETTGSYGYTF
-	TRBV10-2	-	TRBJ1-6	TGCGCCAGCAGTGAGTCGGCAGGGTACTCACCCCTCCACTTT	CASSESAGYSPLHF
TRBD2	TRBV5-4	-	TRBJ2-1	TGTGCCAGCAGCCCGAGGACTAGCGGGGGGGTCAGGGAGTTCTTC	CASSPRTSGGVREFF
TRBD1	TRBV27	-	TRBJ1-2	TGTGCCAGCAGTTCGACAGGGGGCTATGGCTACACCTTC	CASSSTGGYGYTF
-	TRBV19	-	TRBJ2-2	TGTGCCAGTAGACCAGGGGGGACCGGGGAGCTGTTTTTT	CASRPGGTGELFF
-	TRBV6-5	-	TRBJ2-7	TGTGCCAGCACTTCGCGGGTCTCCTACGAGCAGTACTTC	CASTSRVSYEQYF
-	TRBV24-1	-	TRBJ1-1	TGTGCCACCAGTGATAGGGGTGAAGCTTTCTTT	CATSDRGEAFF
-	TRBV3-1/TRBV3-2	once	TRBJ2-1	TGTGCCAGCAGCTTCCGGACAGTCAGTGAGCAGTTCTTC	CASSFRTVSEQFF
TRBD1	TRBV5-5	-	TRBJ2-6	TGTGCCAGCAGCTACGGGACAGGGGGAACTGGGGCCAACGTCCTGACTTTC	CASSYGTGGTGANVLTF
TRBD2	TRBV9	-	TRBJ2-1	TGTGCCAGCAGCCCCCGCGCTAGCGGGGGATGGAATGAGCAGTTCTTC	CASSPRASGGWNEQFF
-	TRBV12-3/TRBV12-4	-	TRBJ1-2	TGTGCCAGCAGTCTACGTAACTATGGCTACACCTTC	CASSLRNYGYTF
-	TRBV3-1/TRBV3-2	few	TRBJ1-3	TGTGCCAGCAGCCAGGGCGTCTCGGGAGGATCTTCGACGGGAAACACCATATATTTT	CASSQGVSGGSSTGNTIYF
TRBD1	TRBV13	-	TRBJ1-5	TGTGCCAGCAGCTTGACTTATATCGGGGACAGGGGCAATCAGCCCCAGCATTTT	CASSLTYIGDRGNQPQHF
-	TRBV9	-	TRBJ1-1	TGTGCCAGCAGCGTAACAGGGCTAAACACTGAAGCTTTCTTT	CASSVTGLNTEAFF
TRBD1	TRBV6-4	-	TRBJ1-1	TGTGCCAGCAGGGACAGGGGGAACACTGAAGCTTTCTTT	CASRDRGNTEAFF
TRBD1	TRBV28	-	TRBJ1-1	TGTGCCAGCAGTCGGATATTACAGGGGGCGCATGAAGCTTTCTTT	CASSRILQGAHEAFF
TRBD1	TRBV3-1/TRBV3-2	-	TRBJ2-7	TGTGCCAGCGCCCGGGACAGGTTGTACGAGCAGTACTTC	CASARDRLYEQYF
TRBD2	TRBV5-5	few	TRBJ2-1	TGTGCCAGCAGCCAGACTAGCGAAAGTGAGCAGTTCTTC	CASSQTSESEQFF
-	TRBV10-3	-	TRBJ1-5	TGTGCCTCCACAGGGCAGGGTGGCCAGCCCCAGCATTTT	CASTGQGGQPQHF
TRBD2	TRBV7-2	-	TRBJ2-3	TGTGCCAGCAGCTTAGAACGGGCCGGGGGGGCCGGAGATACGCAGTATTTT	CASSLERAGGAGDTQYF
TRBD1	TRBV18	-	TRBJ1-4	TGTGCCAGCTCACCGGACAGGAGAAATGAAAAACTGTTTTTT	CASSPDRRNEKLFF
-	TRBV19	-	TRBJ1-1	TGTGCCAGTACCCCGACAGGAAACACTGAAGCTTTCTTT	CASTPTGNTEAFF
TRBD2	TRBV5-4	-	TRBJ2-7	TGTGCCAGCAGCCCCCGGACTAGCGCCTACGAGCAGTACTTC	CASSPRTSAYEQYF
TRBD1	TRBV27	-	TRBJ1-2	TGTGCCAGCAGTTTATCTATCCCCGCTGGCGACGGACAGGATGGCTACACCTTC	CASSLSIPAGDGQDGYTF
-	TRBV27	-	TRBJ2-3	TGTGCCAGCAGTTACGGTGCGGGCACAGATACGCAGTATTTT	CASSYGAGTDTQYF
-	TRBV4-1	-	TRBJ1-5	TGCGCCAGCAGCCAGTATAGCAATCAGCCCCAGCATTTT	CASSQYSNQPQHF
-	TRBV14	-	TRBJ2-3	TGTGCCAGCAGCCAAGTCGGAGCCCTAGCGCCAGATACGCAGTATTTT	CASSQVGALAPDTQYF
TRBD2	TRBV19	-	TRBJ2-1	TGTGCCAGTGGACTAGCGGGGGGAGTTGAGCAGTTCTTC	CASGLAGGVEQFF
-	TRBV27	-	TRBJ2-1	TGTGCCAGCAACCCAAGTACCAGGGGCAATGAGCAGTTCTTC	CASNPSTRGNEQFF
TRBD1	TRBV23-1	-	TRBJ2-3	TGCGCCAGCAGTGGCCGGGACAGGGAGGGGGATACGCAGTATTTT	CASSGRDREGDTQYF
-	TRBV12-3/TRBV12-4	-	TRBJ2-1	TGTGCCAGCAAGTCTGGACTTGGGGATGAGCAGTTCTTC	CASKSGLGDEQFF
-	TRBV5-1	-	TRBJ2-5	TGCGCCAGCAGCATTGATGGGGGGGCCGAGGAGACCCAGTACTTC	CASSIDGGAEETQYF
TRBD2	TRBV29-1	-	TRBJ2-4	TGCAGCGTTGGGTCTAGCGGTAAAAACATTCAGTACTTC	CSVGSSGKNIQYF
TRBD1	TRBV11-2	-	TRBJ2-7	TGTGCCAGCAGCCCCTCGGACAGGGGTAAATACGAGCAGTACTTC	CASSPSDRGKYEQYF
TRBD1	TRBV19	-	TRBJ1-1	TGTGCCAGTAGTACCCCGGGACAGGGGACTTTGAACACTGAAGCTTTCTTT	CASSTPGQGTLNTEAFF
-	TRBV2	-	TRBJ2-2	TGTGCCAGCAGCGTAGAAAATGAGCTGTTTTTT	CASSVENELFF
TRBD2	TRBV7-2	-	TRBJ2-1	TGTGCCAGCAGCTTACTAGCGGGGGGTTCTGAGCAGTTCTTC	CASSLLAGGSEQFF